This T cell receptor beta chain was documented in a study of radiotherapy plus CTLA-4 blockade in lung cancer. Study-wide background: Among enrolled patients, over 15% responded and roughly 28% achieved disease control.

This clone has more than one count but fewer than ten. The junction had 6 bases not matched to a gene; V was cut back by 5 bases and J by 3 bases. The CDR3 is 14 residues long. Germline V gives CDR1 MDHEN, CDR2 SYDVKM. The table came from immunoSEQ multiplex PCR; TCRdb's copy has only in-frame clones and leaves some out. In the table there are some 66,000 clones, approximately 83% of which are singletons. The chain carries TRBV28 and TRBJ2-7; 8 bases fit TRBD1. Source: peripheral blood, taken from a patient treated with radiotherapy plus ipilimumab. This clonotype originated in a human donor with non-small cell lung cancer who had a partial response to radiotherapy plus ipilimumab. CDR3 loop: CASSKWTGIYEQYF. DNA of the CDR3: TGTGCCAGCAGTAAGTGGACAGGGATCTACGAGCAGTACTTC. Full variable domain (outside the CDR3, taken from reference TRBV28 and TRBJ2-7): DVKVTQSSRYLVKRTGEKVFLECVQDMDHENMFWYRQDPGLGLRLIYFSYDVKMKEKGDIPEGYSVSREKKERFSLILESASTNQTSMYLCASSKWTGIYEQYFGPGTRLTVT.